Sequencing of this T cell receptor (beta chain) was carried out in a study of blood T cell repertoires in COVID-19. The wider study: PBMCs, B-cell-depleted T cells, or T cells provided the cDNA or gDNA that made up the material.

The V gene end was trimmed by 3 bases and the J gene end by 7 bases; junction bases not matched to a gene: 8. The CDR3 covers 15 residues. Germline loops: CDR1 SGHRS, CDR2 YFSETQ. Per the authors' pipeline: Amplification of reference gene primers provided the estimated nucleated cell counts. This table comes from immunoSEQ multiplex PCR, and its TCRdb copy is limited to in-frame clones, with some not included. Clone size and the V and J calls come from that table; the DNA yielded D and trimming. Here the sample spans roughly 250,000 clones, 84% being singletons. Material: peripheral blood. The rearrangement joins TRBV5-1 to TRBJ2-7, with TRBD1 matching over 12 bases. The clonotype comes from a person aged 65-85 years with COVID-19, enrolled during active disease. This chain's CDR3 is CASSWLPGQGAEQYF. The CDR3 nucleotides are TGCGCCAGCAGCTGGTTACCGGGACAGGGGGCGGAGCAGTACTTC.